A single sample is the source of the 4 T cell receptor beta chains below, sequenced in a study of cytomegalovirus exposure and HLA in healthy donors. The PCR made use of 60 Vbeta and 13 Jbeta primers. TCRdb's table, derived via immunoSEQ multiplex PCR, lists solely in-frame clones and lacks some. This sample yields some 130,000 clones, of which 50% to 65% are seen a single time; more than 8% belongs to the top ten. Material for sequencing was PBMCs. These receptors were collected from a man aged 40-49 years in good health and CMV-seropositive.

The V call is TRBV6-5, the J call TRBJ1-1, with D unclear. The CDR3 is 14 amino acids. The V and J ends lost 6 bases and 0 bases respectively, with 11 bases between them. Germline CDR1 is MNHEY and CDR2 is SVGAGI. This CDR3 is CASRSGRVNTEAFF. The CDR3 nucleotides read TGTGCCAGCAGGTCCGGGCGGGTGAACACTGAAGCTTTCTTT.

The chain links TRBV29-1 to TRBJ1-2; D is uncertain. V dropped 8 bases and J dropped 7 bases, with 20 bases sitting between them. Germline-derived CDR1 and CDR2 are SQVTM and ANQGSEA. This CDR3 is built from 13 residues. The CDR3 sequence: CSLDLADSRGYTF. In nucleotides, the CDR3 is TGCAGCCTAGACCTTGCAGACTCGCGTGGCTACACCTTC.

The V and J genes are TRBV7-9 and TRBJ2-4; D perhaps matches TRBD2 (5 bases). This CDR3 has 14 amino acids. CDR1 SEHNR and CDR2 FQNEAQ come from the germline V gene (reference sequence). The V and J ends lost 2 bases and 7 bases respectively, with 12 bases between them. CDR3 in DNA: TGTGCCAGCAGCTTAACATCTGGCGGGAACATTCAGTACTTC. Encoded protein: CASSLTSGGNIQYF.

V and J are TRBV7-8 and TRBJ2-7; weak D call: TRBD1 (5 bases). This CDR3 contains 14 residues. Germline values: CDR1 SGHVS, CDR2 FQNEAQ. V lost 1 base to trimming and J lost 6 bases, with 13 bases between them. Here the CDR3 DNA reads TGTGCCAGCAGCTTAGTGGCAGGGTCGGTCGAGCAGTACTTC. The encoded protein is CASSLVAGSVEQYF.